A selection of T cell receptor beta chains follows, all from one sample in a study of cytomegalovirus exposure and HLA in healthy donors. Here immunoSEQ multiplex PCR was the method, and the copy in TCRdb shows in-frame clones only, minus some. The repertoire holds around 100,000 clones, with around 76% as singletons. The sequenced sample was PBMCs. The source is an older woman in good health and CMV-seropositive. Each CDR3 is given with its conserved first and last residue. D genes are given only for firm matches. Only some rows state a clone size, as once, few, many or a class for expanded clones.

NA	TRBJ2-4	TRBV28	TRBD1	TGTGCCAGCAGTTGGGACAGGTTTTCGGCCAAAAACATTCAGTACTTC	CASSWDRFSAKNIQYF
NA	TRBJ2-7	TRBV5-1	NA	TGCGCCAGCAGCTTCATGGGAACTAGCTCCTACGAGCAGTACTTC	CASSFMGTSSYEQYF
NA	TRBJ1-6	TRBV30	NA	TGTGCCGCAACAGGGATCCTATTGAATTCACCCCTCCACTTT	CAATGILLNSPLHF
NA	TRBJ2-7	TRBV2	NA	TGTGCCAGCAGTGAATGGGGGCACGAGCAGTACTTC	CASSEWGHEQYF
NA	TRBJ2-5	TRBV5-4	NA	TGTGCCAGCGGGCTCGACCAGACCATCCAAGAGACCCAGTACTTC	CASGLDQTIQETQYF
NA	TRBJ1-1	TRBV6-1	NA	TGTGCCAGCAGGTCCAGAGGCACTGAAGCTTTCTTT	CASRSRGTEAFF
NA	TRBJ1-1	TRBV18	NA	TGTGCCAGCTCACCCCCGCGGGGGCGAGGAACTGAAGCTTTCTTT	CASSPPRGRGTEAFF
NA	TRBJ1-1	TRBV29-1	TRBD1	TGCAGCGTTGGGACAGGGATAAGCACTGAAGCTTTCTTT	CSVGTGISTEAFF
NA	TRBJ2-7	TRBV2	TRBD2	TGTGCCAGCAGTGTGGCTAGCGGGAGTATCACCTACGAGCAGTACTTC	CASSVASGSITYEQYF
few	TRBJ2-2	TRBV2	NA	TGTGCCAGCAGTGAATGGGGGCTGACCGGGGAGCTGTTTTTT	CASSEWGLTGELFF
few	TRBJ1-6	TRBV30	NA	TGTGCCTGGAGTGTACTTTTCTTACGGGAAAGGAATTCACCCCTCCACTTT	CAWSVLFLRERNSPLHF
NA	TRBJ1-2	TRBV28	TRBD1	TGTGCCAGCAAAATTCCCTTCTTCCGGACAGGGGGCAATGGCTACACCTTC	CASKIPFFRTGGNGYTF
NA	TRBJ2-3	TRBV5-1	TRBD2	TGCGCCAGCAGCTCTGACCAGCGGGAGATTCCAGATACGCAGTATTTT	CASSSDQREIPDTQYF
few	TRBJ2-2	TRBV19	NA	TGTGCCAGTAGTCGTGCAACAACGAACACCGGGGAGCTGTTTTTT	CASSRATTNTGELFF
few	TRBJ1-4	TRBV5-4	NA	TGTGCCAGCAGCGGCGGGGGTTCAACTAATGAAAAACTGTTTTTT	CASSGGGSTNEKLFF
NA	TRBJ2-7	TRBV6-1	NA	TGTGCCAGCATGCGATGGGGGCACTACGAGCAGTACTTC	CASMRWGHYEQYF
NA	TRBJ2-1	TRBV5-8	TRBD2	TGTGCCAGCAGCCCCCTGGGAGGGCGGGGCAATGAGCAGTTCTTC	CASSPLGGRGNEQFF
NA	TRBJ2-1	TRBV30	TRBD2	TGTGCCTGGAGACGGTGGATTGGAGGGACTAGCGGGAGTAGGGATGAGCAGTTCTTC	CAWRRWIGGTSGSRDEQFF
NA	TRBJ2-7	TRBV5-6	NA	TGTGCCAGCAGCTTGTTATCAGGGTACGAGCAGTACTTC	CASSLLSGYEQYF
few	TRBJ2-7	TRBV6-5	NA	TGTGCCAGCAGGGGGCCTTCAGGCGAGCAGTACTTC	CASRGPSGEQYF
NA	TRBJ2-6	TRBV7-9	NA	TGTGCCAGCAGCTTGGCGGGGTCCGGGGCCAACGTCCTGACTTTC	CASSLAGSGANVLTF
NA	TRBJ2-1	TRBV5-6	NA	TGTGCCAGCAGAGAACCAGGGGCCCCCTACAATGAGCAGTTCTTC	CASREPGAPYNEQFF
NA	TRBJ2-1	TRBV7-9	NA	TGTGCCAGCAGCCAAACTGGGAGGGAGCAGTTCTTC	CASSQTGREQFF
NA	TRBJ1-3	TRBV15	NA	TGTGCCACCAGCAGGTATACAGGGTCGCCTCCTGGAAACACCATATATTTT	CATSRYTGSPPGNTIYF
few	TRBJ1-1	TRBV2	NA	TGTGCCAGCAGTGATATGGTGGCAACTGAAGCTTTCTTT	CASSDMVATEAFF
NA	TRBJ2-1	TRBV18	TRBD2	TGTGCCAGCTCGGCGACGGGAGGGAATGAGCAGTTCTTC	CASSATGGNEQFF
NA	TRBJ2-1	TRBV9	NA	TGTGCCAGCAGCGACGGCGGAGCTTACTCCTACAATGAGCAGTTCTTC	CASSDGGAYSYNEQFF
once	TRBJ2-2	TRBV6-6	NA	TGTGCCAGCTCGGGTGCCCTAGGAACCGGGGAGCTGTTTTTT	CASSGALGTGELFF
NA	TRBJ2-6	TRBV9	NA	TGTGCCAGCAGCGCCTCCGGGACTGATTCTTCTGGGGCCAACGTCCTGACTTTC	CASSASGTDSSGANVLTF
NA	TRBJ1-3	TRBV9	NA	TGTGCCAGCAGAACAGGAGACTCTGGAAACACCATATATTTT	CASRTGDSGNTIYF
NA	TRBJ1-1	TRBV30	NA	TGTGCCTGGAGTCCAGACTTTAACACTGAAGCTTTCTTT	CAWSPDFNTEAFF
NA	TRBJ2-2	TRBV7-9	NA	TGTGCCAGCGCAGGCAGGGCATTGGGGAACACCGGGGAGCTGTTTTTT	CASAGRALGNTGELFF
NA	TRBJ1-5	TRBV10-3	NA	TGTGCCATCAGTCAGGGTCGCGATCAGCCCCAGCATTTT	CAISQGRDQPQHF
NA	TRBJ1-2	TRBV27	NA	TGTGCCAGCAGTTTACGGGGTAAAGATGGCTACACCTTC	CASSLRGKDGYTF
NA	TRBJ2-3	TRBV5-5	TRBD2	TGTGCCAGCAGCTACCTTAGCGGGAGGGCAGATACGCAGTATTTT	CASSYLSGRADTQYF
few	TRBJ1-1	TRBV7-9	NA	TGTGCCAGCACCCTACCCCAGGGCCCGAACACTGAAGCTTTCTTT	CASTLPQGPNTEAFF
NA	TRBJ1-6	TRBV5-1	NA	TGCGCCAGCAGCACGACAAGCTATAATTCACCCCTCCACTTT	CASSTTSYNSPLHF
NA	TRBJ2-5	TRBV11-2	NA	TGTGCCAGCAGCTTAGCGCTGGCAGAGGCGGAGACCCAGTACTTC	CASSLALAEAETQYF
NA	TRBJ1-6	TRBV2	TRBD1	TGTGCCAGCAGACGGGACAGGGGTACGGGCGGTTCACCCCTCCACTTT	CASRRDRGTGGSPLHF
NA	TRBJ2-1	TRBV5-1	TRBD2	TGCGCCAGCAGCCCACTAGCGGGAGAAGGCAATGAGCAGTTCTTC	CASSPLAGEGNEQFF
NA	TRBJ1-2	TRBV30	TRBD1	TGTGCCTGGAGCCCGGGACAGACCTTTCTGGGCTACACCTTC	CAWSPGQTFLGYTF
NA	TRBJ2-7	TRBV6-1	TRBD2	TGTGCCAGCAGTGAAAGCGGGAGCTCCTACGAGCAGTACTTC	CASSESGSSYEQYF
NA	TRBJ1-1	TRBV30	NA	TGTGCCTGGAGTTGGGGGGGCTCGGGGACTGAAGCTTTCTTT	CAWSWGGSGTEAFF
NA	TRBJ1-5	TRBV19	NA	TGTGCCAGTAGAAGCGGCAGTTATAGCAATCAGCCCCAGCATTTT	CASRSGSYSNQPQHF
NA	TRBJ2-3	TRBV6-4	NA	TGTGCCAGCAGTGACTCAGGAGGGACCGGCACAGATACGCAGTATTTT	CASSDSGGTGTDTQYF
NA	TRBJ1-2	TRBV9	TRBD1	TGTGCCAGCAGCGGACAGGGGTTCTATGGCTACACCTTC	CASSGQGFYGYTF
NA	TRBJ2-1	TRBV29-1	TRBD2	TGCAGCGCCCCCGGGACTAGGGTTAATGAGCAGTTCTTC	CSAPGTRVNEQFF
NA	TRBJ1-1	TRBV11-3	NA	TGTGCCAGCAGCTTAGGGGGGGCGGGGGACACTGAAGCTTTCTTT	CASSLGGAGDTEAFF
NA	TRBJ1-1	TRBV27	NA	TGTGCCAGCAGTTTATCGATAGGGACAATGAACACTGAAGCTTTCTTT	CASSLSIGTMNTEAFF
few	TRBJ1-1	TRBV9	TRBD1	TGTGCCAGCAGCTTGAGACAGGGAGTTGAAGCTTTCTTT	CASSLRQGVEAFF
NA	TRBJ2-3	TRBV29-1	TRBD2	TGCAGCGTCCTCACCCCGGGACTAGCGGGCCTAACCACTAGCACAGATACGCAGTATTTT	CSVLTPGLAGLTTSTDTQYF
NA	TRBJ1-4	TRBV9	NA	TGTGCCAGCAGCCCCTTAGGAGGCGCTGGGAATGAAAAACTGTTTTTT	CASSPLGGAGNEKLFF
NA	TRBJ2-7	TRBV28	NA	TGTGCCAGCAGCAACCCCAATTGGCGGGGCTACGAGCAGTACTTC	CASSNPNWRGYEQYF